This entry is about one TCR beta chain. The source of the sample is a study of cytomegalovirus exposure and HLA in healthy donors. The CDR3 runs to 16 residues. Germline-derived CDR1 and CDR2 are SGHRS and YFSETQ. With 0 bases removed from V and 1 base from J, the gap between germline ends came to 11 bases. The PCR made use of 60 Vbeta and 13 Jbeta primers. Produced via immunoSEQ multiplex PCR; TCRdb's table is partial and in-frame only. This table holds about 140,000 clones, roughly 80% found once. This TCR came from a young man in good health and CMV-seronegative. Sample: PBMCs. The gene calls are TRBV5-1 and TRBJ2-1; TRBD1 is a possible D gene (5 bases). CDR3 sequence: CASSLDWAGSYNEQFF. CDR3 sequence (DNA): TGCGCCAGCAGCTTGGATTGGGCAGGGTCCTACAATGAGCAGTTCTTC.